This T cell receptor (beta chain) was obtained from a study of response to subunit inactivated influenza vaccine. Study-wide results and caveats: Authors proposed each seasonal influenza vaccination draws in few new T cells.

Via MiXCR, TCRdb re-called the RT-PCR reads, giving one row per CDR3 protein. Of around 530,000 distinct CDR3 sequences detected, about 12% appear once; the ten largest clones hold roughly 10%. Trimming stripped 5 bases from V and 13 bases from J, with 13 bases between. The length of the CDR3 is 11 residues. In its sample, this clonotype was seen many times. What it binds is unknown. This material consisted of PBMCs from blood, taken on the day of vaccination. The clonotype originates from a man in his fifties or sixties who received an inactivated influenza vaccine. The gene calls are TRBV12-3 or TRBV12-4 and TRBJ2-3; possibly TRBD2 for D (6 bases). The CDR3 protein is CASSLRDLKYF. Written as DNA, the CDR3 is TGTGCCAGCAGTCTCCGGGACTTAAAGTATTTT.